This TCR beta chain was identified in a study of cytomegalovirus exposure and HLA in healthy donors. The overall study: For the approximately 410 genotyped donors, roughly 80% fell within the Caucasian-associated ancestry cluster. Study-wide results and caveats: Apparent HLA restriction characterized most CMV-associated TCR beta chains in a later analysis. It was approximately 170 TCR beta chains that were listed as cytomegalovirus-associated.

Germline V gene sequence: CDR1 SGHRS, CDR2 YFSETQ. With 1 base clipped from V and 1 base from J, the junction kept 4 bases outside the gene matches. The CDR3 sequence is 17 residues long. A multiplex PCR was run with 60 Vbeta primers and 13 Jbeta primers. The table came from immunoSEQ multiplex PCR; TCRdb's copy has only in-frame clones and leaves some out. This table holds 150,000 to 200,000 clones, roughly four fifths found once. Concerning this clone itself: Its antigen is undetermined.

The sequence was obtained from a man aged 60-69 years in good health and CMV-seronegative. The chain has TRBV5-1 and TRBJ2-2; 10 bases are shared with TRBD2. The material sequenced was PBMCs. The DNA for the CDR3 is TGCGCCAGCAGCTTGCCTAGCGGGAGCCAGAACACCGGGGAGCTGTTTTTT. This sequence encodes CASSLPSGSQNTGELFF. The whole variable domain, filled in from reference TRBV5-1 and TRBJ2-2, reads KAGVTQTPRYLIKTRGQQVTLSCSPISGHRSVSWYQQTPGQGLQFLFEYFSETQRNKGNFPGRFSGRQFSNSRSEMNVSTLELGDSALYLCASSLPSGSQNTGELFFGEGSRLTVL.